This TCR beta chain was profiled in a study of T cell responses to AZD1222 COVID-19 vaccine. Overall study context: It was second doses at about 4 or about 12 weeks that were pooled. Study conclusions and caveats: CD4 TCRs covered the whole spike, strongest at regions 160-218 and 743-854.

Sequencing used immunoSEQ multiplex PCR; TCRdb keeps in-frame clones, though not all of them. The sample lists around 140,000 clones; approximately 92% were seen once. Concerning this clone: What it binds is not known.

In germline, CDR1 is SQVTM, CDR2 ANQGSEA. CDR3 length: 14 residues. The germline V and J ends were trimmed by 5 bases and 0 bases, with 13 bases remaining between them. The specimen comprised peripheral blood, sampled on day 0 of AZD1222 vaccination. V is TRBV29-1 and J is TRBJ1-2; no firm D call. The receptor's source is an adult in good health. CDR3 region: CSVSPLESNYGYTF. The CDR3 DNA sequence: TGCAGCGTTTCCCCCCTCGAGTCTAACTATGGCTACACCTTC.